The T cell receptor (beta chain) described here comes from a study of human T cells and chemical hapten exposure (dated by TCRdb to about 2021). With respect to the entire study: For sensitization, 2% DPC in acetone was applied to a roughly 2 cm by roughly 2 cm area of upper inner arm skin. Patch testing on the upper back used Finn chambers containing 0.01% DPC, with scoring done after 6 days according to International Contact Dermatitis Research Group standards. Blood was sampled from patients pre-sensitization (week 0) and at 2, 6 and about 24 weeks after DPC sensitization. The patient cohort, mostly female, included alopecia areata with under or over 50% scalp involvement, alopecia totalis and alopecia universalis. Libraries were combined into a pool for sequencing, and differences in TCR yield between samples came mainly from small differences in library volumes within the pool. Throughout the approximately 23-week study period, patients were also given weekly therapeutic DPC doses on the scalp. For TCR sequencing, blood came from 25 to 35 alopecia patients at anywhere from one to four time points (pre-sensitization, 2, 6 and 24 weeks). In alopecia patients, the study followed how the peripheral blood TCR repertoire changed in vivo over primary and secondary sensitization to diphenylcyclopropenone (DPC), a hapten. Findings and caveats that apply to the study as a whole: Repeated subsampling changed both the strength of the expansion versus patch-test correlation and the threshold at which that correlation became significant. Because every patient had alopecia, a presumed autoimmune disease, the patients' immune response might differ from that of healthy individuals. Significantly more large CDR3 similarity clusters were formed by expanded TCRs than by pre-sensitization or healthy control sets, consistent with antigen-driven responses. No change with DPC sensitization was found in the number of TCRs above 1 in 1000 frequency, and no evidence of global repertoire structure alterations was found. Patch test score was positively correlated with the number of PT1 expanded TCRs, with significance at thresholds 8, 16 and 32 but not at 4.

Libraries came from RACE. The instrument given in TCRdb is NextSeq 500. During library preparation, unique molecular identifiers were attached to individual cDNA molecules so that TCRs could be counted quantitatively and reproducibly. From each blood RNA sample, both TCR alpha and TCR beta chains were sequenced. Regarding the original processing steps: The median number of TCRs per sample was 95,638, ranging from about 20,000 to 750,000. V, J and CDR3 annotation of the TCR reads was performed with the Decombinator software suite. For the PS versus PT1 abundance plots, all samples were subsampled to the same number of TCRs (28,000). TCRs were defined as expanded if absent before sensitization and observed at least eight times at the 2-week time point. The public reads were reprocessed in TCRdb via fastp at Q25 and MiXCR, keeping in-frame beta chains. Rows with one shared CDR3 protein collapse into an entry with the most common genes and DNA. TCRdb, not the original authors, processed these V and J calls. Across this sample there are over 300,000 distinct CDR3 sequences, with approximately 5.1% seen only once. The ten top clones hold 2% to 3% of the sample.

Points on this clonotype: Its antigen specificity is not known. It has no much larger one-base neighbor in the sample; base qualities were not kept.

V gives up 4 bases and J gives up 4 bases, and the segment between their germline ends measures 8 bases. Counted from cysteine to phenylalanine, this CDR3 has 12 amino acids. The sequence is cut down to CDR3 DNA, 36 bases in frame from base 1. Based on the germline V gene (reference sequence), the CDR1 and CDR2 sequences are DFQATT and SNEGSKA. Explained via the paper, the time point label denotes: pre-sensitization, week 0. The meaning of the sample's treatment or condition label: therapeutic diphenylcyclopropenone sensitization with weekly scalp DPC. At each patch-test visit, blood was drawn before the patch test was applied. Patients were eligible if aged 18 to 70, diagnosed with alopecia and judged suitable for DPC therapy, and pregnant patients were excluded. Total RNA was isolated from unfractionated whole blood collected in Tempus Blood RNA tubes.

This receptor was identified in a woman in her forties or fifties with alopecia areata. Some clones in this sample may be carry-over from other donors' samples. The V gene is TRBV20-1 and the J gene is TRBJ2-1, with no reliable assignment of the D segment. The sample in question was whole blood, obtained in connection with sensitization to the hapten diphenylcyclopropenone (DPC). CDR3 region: CSAIHTYNEQFF. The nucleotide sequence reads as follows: TGCAGTGCTATCCACACGTACAATGAGCAGTTCTTC.